These 28 T cell receptor beta chains originate from one sample sequenced in a study of blood T cells in healthy people across ages. PCR was performed a second time for about 6 to 11 cycles using a sample-barcoded 5' primer and a J-beta primer mix. TCRdb redid the calling of the 5' RACE reads with MiXCR, one entry per CDR3 protein. Seen here are around 1.5 million distinct CDR3 sequences, about 31% observed once, and the top ten hold roughly 10%. The sample was blood. Receptor source: a woman in her 30s in good health.

Comments on this clonotype: One end of the junction fails to match germline, which may point to a read error. The chain carries TRBV7-9 and TRBJ2-7; D not resolved. CDR3 length equals 14 residues. Germline-derived CDR1 and CDR2 are SEHNR and FQNEAQ (reference sequence). The CDR3 here is CSSSFFDNSYGQYF. CDR3 DNA sequence: TGTTCCAGCAGCTTTTTTGATAATTCCTACGGGCAGTACTTC.

For this clonotype: No conserved phenylalanine or tryptophan ends this CDR3, so it is likely a read error. The V gene is TRBV25-1, the J gene TRBJ2-5; tentative D call: TRBD1 (5 bases). The CDR3 loop spans 15 amino acids. Germline-derived CDR1 and CDR2 are MGHDK and SYGVNS. Trimming took 3 bases from V and 2 from J, leaving 13 bases between them. The CDR3 loop is CASSEAGSGQETQYC. The CDR3 region has the DNA TGTGCCAGCAGTGAGGCAGGGTCTGGGCAAGAGACCCAGTACTGC.

The chain has TRBV5-1 and TRBJ2-3, with D uncertain. Trimming cost V 0 bases and J 2 bases, with 13 bases left between them. Germline-derived CDR1 and CDR2 are SGHRS and YFSETQ. The CDR3 consists of 16 residues. The CDR3 nucleotides are TGCGCCAGCAGCTTGGAGGCTATACCGACCACAGATACGCAGTATTTT. Its protein product is CASSLEAIPTTDTQYF.

The rearrangement joins TRBV6-2 or TRBV6-3 to TRBJ2-3; 7 bases match TRBD2. Germline loops: CDR1 MNHEY, CDR2 SVGEGT. V lost 7 bases, J lost 4 bases, and 11 bases stayed unmatched. The CDR3 has 15 residues. The CDR3 sequence: CASTYLAEGPDTQYF. The CDR3 DNA sequence: TGTGCCAGCACCTACCTAGCGGAGGGGCCAGATACGCAGTATTTT.

The chain is built from TRBV7-3 and TRBJ2-3; tentatively, D is TRBD2 (7 bases). The CDR3 is 19 residues long. The germline V and J ends were trimmed by 2 bases and 1 base, with 22 bases remaining between them. Per the germline V gene, CDR1 is SGHTA and CDR2 is FQGTGA. CDR3: CASSLGGAARDSRTDTQYF. CDR3 coding DNA: TGTGCCAGCAGCTTAGGGGGGGCAGCGCGAGATAGCCGCACAGATACGCAGTATTTT. The whole variable domain, filled in from reference TRBV7-3 and TRBJ2-3, reads GAGVSQTPSNKVTEKGKYVELRCDPISGHTALYWYRQSLGQGPEFLIYFQGTGAADDSGLPNDRFFAVRPEGSVSTLKIQRTERGDSAVYLCASSLGGAARDSRTDTQYFGPGTRLTVL.

This clonotype turned up a few times. The rearrangement links TRBV5-1 to TRBJ1-2; D is unclear. V was shortened by 5 bases and J by 4 bases, with 9 bases between the two germline ends. CDR1 and CDR2 from the germline V gene are SGHRS and YFSETQ. CDR3 length: 12 residues. Written as DNA, the CDR3 is TGCGCCAGCAGAGGTGATGCCTATGGCTACACCTTC. The encoded protein is CASRGDAYGYTF.

With regard to this clonotype: This may be a read error, as it is one base from a much larger clone. This chain links TRBV20-1 with TRBJ1-1; the D is unclear. The CDR3 totals 14 residues. Germline lookup yields CDR1 DFQATT and CDR2 SNEGSKA (reference sequence). V was pared by 6 bases and J by 5 bases, with 19 bases between. The CDR3 protein is CSATSRRSGTEAFF. The CDR3 DNA reads as TGCAGTGCCACCTCTCGGAGATCGGGGACTGAAGCTTTCTTT.

This chain uses TRBV7-6 with TRBJ2-7; TRBD2 matches at 7 bases. The CDR3 covers 17 residues. V trimming: 5 bases; J trimming: 5 bases; junction bases outside the gene matches: 18. Germline CDR1 is SGHVS and CDR2 is FNYEAQ. Written as DNA, the CDR3 is TGTGCCAGCAGCCTCAGGGCTTGTAGGAGCAGCGGGGACGAGCAGTACTTC. Translated: CASSLRACRSSGDEQYF.

The V call is TRBV5-6, the J call TRBJ2-6; D uncertain. The CDR3 has 16 amino acids. The V gene's germline CDR1 is SGHDT and CDR2 YYEEEE. The V end lost 1 base, the J end lost 2 bases, and 10 bases lay between the germline ends. CDR3 in DNA: TGTGCCAGCAGCTTGAGACTGAGGACTGGGGCCAACGTCCTGACTTTC. This encodes CASSLRLRTGANVLTF.

The chain has TRBV2 and TRBJ2-3; 14 nucleotides agree with TRBD2. CDR1 and CDR2 (germline): SNHLY, FYNNEI. There are 17 residues in the CDR3. After removal of 5 bases from V and 2 bases from J, the junction contained 6 bases not matched to a gene. The CDR3 DNA sequence: TGTGCCAGCAGTTTCGAGGGACTAGCGGGGGTCACAGATACGCAGTATTTT. It yields the protein CASSFEGLAGVTDTQYF.

CDR3 bases: TGTGCCAGCAGATTTACAAGCGGGGGCTGGCAAGAGACCCAGTACTTC. The encoded protein is CASRFTSGGWQETQYF. The rearrangement uses TRBV27 and TRBJ2-5; 8 nucleotides match TRBD2. Germline CDR1 reads MNHEY; CDR2 reads SMNVEV (reference sequence). The CDR3 runs 16 residues. Trimming at V came to 6 bases and at J to 2 bases, leaving 11 bases not matched to a gene.

This chain connects TRBV5-1 to TRBJ2-7; D may be TRBD1 or TRBD2 (5 bases each). The CDR3 has 17 residues. Trimming removed 3 bases at V and 3 bases at J, with 22 bases between. The V gene's germline CDR1 is SGHRS and CDR2 YFSETQ. The CDR3 spells CASSSAGTKGIVYEQYF. CDR3 bases: TGCGCCAGCAGCTCTGCCGGGACCAAGGGGATCGTCTACGAGCAGTACTTC.

The V and J genes are TRBV4-2 and TRBJ1-1; D is unclear. The ends were cut back, 1 base at V and 3 bases at J, with 15 bases in the middle. The CDR3 totals 16 residues. Germline V CDR1 and CDR2: LGHNA, YNFKEQ. CDR3 loop: CASSQVPGEVDTEAFF. The CDR3 nucleotides are TGTGCCAGCAGCCAAGTTCCGGGTGAGGTGGACACTGAAGCTTTCTTT.

About this clonotype itself: A much larger clone lies one base from this, so it may be a read error. This chain links TRBV7-9 with TRBJ2-7, with 9 bases identical to TRBD2. Germline-derived CDR1 and CDR2 are SEHNR and FQNEAQ (reference sequence). Unmatched junction bases numbered 12, after V lost 10 bases and J lost 2 bases. The CDR3 extends over 15 amino acids. This CDR3 is CATDLRGGVPYEQYF. Here the CDR3 DNA reads TGTGCCACCGACCTTCGCGGGGGGGTTCCCTACGAGCAGTACTTC. The full variable domain, its missing parts supplied by reference TRBV7-9 and TRBJ2-7, is DTGVSQNPRHKITKRGQNVTFRCDPISEHNRLYWYRQTLGQGPEFLTYFQNEAQLEKSRLLSDRFSAERPKGSFSTLEIQRTEQGDSAMYLCATDLRGGVPYEQYFGPGTRLTVT.

As to this clonotype: This may be a read error: a much more frequent sequence differs by one nucleotide. The rearrangement joins TRBV4-2 to TRBJ2-3, with 12 positions matching TRBD2. The CDR3 runs 16 residues. Germline CDR1 LGHNA, CDR2 YNFKEQ. CDR3 in amino acids: CASSPTSGGSTDMQYF. In DNA form, the CDR3 reads TGTGCCAGCAGCCCTACTAGCGGGGGGAGCACAGATATGCAGTATTTT.

V is TRBV20-1 and J is TRBJ2-7; D is perhaps TRBD1 or TRBD2 (5 bases each). V dropped 0 bases and J dropped 6 bases, with 21 bases sitting between them. The V gene's germline CDR1 is DFQATT and CDR2 SNEGSKA (reference sequence). The CDR3 sequence is 16 residues long. The CDR3 bases are TGCAGTGCTAGAGATCCCGGGGCTGGGGCTGGCCCCGAGCAGTACTTC. Its translation: CSARDPGAGAGPEQYF.

This chain joins TRBV5-1 and TRBJ2-5; the match to TRBD2 covers 13 bases. The germline V gene encodes CDR1 SGHRS and CDR2 YFSETQ. This CDR3 comprises 16 residues. J gave up 5 bases and V 3 bases, and 7 bases lay outside the gene matches. The CDR3 region has the DNA TGCGCCAGCAGCTCGACTAGCGGGAGGTTATGGGAGACCCAGTACTTC. Amino acid sequence: CASSSTSGRLWETQYF.

This chain uses TRBV20-1 with TRBJ2-7; 7 bases match TRBD1. Looked up from germline, CDR1 is DFQATT and CDR2 is SNEGSKA (reference sequence). V shed 4 bases and J 0 bases; nucleotides not matched to a gene: 3. This CDR3 has 13 residues. The CDR3 protein is CSAIGQDSYEQYF. For the CDR3, the DNA is TGCAGTGCTATCGGACAGGACTCCTACGAGCAGTACTTC.

V and J are TRBV29-1 and TRBJ2-7, with a possible D match to TRBD2 (6 bases). The CDR3 is made up of 12 amino acids. The germline V and J ends were trimmed by 7 bases and 2 bases, with 12 bases remaining between them. The V gene's germline CDR1 is SQVTM and CDR2 ANQGSEA. CDR3 sequence reads: CSGLGGAYEQYF. The CDR3 coding sequence is TGCAGCGGACTCGGGGGTGCCTACGAGCAGTACTTC.

A word on this clonotype: A read error may be the cause here, since a much bigger clone is one base away. The chain recombines TRBV3-1 with TRBJ2-5; no firm D call. The germline V and J ends were trimmed by 0 bases and 2 bases, with 10 bases remaining between them. CDR1 and CDR2 (germline): LGHDT, YNNKEL (reference sequence). The CDR3 spans 15 residues. The CDR3 is CASSQDSGRQETQYF. In nucleotides, the CDR3 is TGTGCCAGCAGCCAAGATTCCGGCAGGCAAGAGACCCAGTACTTC.

This clonotype has a single count. This sequence joins TRBV4-1 and TRBJ2-5; D possibly matches TRBD1 or TRBD2 (5 bases each). Deletions cut 1 base from V and 0 bases from J, with 15 bases between. Germline lookup yields CDR1 MGHRA and CDR2 YSYEKL. There are 17 residues in the CDR3. The CDR3 DNA reads as TGCGCCAGCAGCCAAGTGAACCCAGGGACGCACCAAGAGACCCAGTACTTC. Its translation: CASSQVNPGTHQETQYF.

The J gene is TRBJ2-4, the V gene TRBV9, with D tentatively TRBD1 or TRBD2 (5 bases each). V lost 5 bases to trimming and J lost 0 bases, with 21 bases between them. CDR3 size: 18 residues. Germline CDR1 and CDR2: SGDLS and YYNGEE. The CDR3 nucleotides read TGTGCCAGCAGTGGAGGCCCCCAACAGGACTTAGCCAAAAACATTCAGTACTTC. The encoded protein is CASSGGPQQDLAKNIQYF.

Of note for this clonotype: At one end, the junction sequence differs from germline, possibly due to a read error. J is TRBJ2-3 and V is TRBV12-3 or TRBV12-4; 12 bases match TRBD2. The CDR3 sequence is 15 residues long. The CDR3 sequence is CASSSTSGSTDTEYF. DNA for the CDR3: TGTGCCAGCAGTTCGACTAGCGGGAGTACAGATACGGAGTATTTT.

V and J are TRBV9 and TRBJ1-2; 10 bases are shared with TRBD1. This CDR3 spans 14 amino acids. Unmatched junction bases numbered 12, after V lost 6 bases and J lost 10 bases. CDR1 and CDR2 from the germline V gene are SGDLS and YYNGEE. The CDR3 coding sequence is TGTGCCAGCACCCACTCGCCGGGACAGGGGACCTACACCTTC. Translating it yields CASTHSPGQGTYTF.

This clonotype was counted many times. V gene TRBV28 combines with J gene TRBJ2-5, with 13 bases lining up with TRBD2. With 5 bases clipped from V and 4 bases from J, the junction kept 4 bases outside the gene matches. Germline CDR1 MDHEN, CDR2 SYDVKM. This CDR3 has 15 residues. CDR3 sequence reads: CASSTGLAGAETQYF. The CDR3 coding sequence is TGTGCCAGCAGTACTGGACTAGCGGGAGCAGAGACCCAGTACTTC.

Concerning this clonotype: The germline gene is not matched at one end of the junction; a read error may be the cause. This sequence joins TRBV5-1 and TRBJ1-2; D gene unclear. Germline V CDR1 and CDR2: SGHRS, YFSETQ. The CDR3 has 16 residues. CDR3 nucleotides: TGCGCCAGCAGACAAAAATCCGACCCGGCTAACTGTGGCTACACCTTC. It encodes CASRQKSDPANCGYTF.

The chain links TRBV5-1 to TRBJ1-5; D is ambiguous. With 5 bases removed from V and 4 bases from J, the gap between germline ends came to 10 bases. The CDR3 totals 13 residues. The germline gives CDR1 SGHRS, CDR2 YFSETQ. In DNA, the CDR3 is TGCGCCAGCAGGCAGGACGGTAATCAGCCCCAGCATTTT. It codes for CASRQDGNQPQHF.

The gene calls are TRBV3-1 and TRBJ1-2; the D gene is possibly TRBD1 (5 bases). V was shortened by 4 bases and J by 4 bases, with 16 bases between the two germline ends. CDR3 length: 15 residues. CDR1 is LGHDT and CDR2 is YNNKEL in the germline V gene (reference sequence). As DNA, the CDR3 is TGTGCCAGCAGCCCACGGGGGGATTCCATCTATGGCTACACCTTC. This codes for CASSPRGDSIYGYTF.